The source of this T cell receptor (beta chain) is a study of cytomegalovirus exposure and HLA in healthy donors. Whole-study findings and limits: Across donors, most TCRs were seen rarely, yet some public ones were widespread. It was about 150 TCR beta chains that were listed as cytomegalovirus-associated.

The validation cohort, a group of 120 subjects, included the donors and was separate from the roughly 670-subject first cohort. Germline loops: CDR1 LNHNV, CDR2 YYDKDF (reference sequence). V was clipped by 0 bases and J by 5 bases, with 10 bases between them. The CDR3 covers 14 residues. In regard to this clone: The antigen is unknown.

The method was immunoSEQ multiplex PCR; TCRdb's version includes in-frame clones alone and lacks a portion of them. Among roughly 63,000 clones listed, 89% were seen once. The TCR was taken from a woman aged 18-29 years in good health and CMV-seronegative. The sequencing input was PBMCs. The rearrangement uses TRBV15 and TRBJ2-5, with D possibly matching TRBD1 (6 bases). The CDR3 DNA follows: TGTGCCACCAGCAGAGATGAGGGGGTCGAGACCCAGTACTTC. Translated: CATSRDEGVETQYF. The variable domain in full, with the rest retrieved from reference TRBV15 and TRBJ2-5, is DAMVIQNPRYQVTQFGKPVTLSCSQTLNHNVMYWYQQKSSQAPKLLFHYYDKDFNNEADTPDNFQSRRPNTSFCFLDIRSPGLGDTAMYLCATSRDEGVETQYFGPGTRLLVL.